The sequence of this T cell receptor (beta chain) was determined in a study of beta chain features in type 1 diabetes. Overall study findings and caveats: Moderate yet significant TCRB CDR3 shortening was seen in Type 1 diabetes patients in all four CD4+ subsets.

This clone has more than one count but fewer than ten. Its target is unknown. The V end lost 6 bases, the J end lost 4 bases, and 15 bases lay between the germline ends. CDR1 is MNHEY and CDR2 is SMNVEV in the germline V gene (reference sequence). This CDR3 has 14 residues. Of the isolated RNA, all was reverse transcribed, and so the sequenced material was expressed TCRB transcripts. Profiling relied on immunoSEQ multiplex PCR, and the TCRdb table lists in-frame clones only, not all of them. The table includes some 640,000 clones, over 11% detected once. Specimen: naive CD4+ T cells from blood. The chain couples TRBV27 to TRBJ2-5; D might be TRBD1 (7 bases). The source is a man aged 18 to 30 with type 1 diabetes. In nucleotides, the CDR3 is TGTGCCAGCAGCCTCCGACAGGGAGGAGAGACCCAGTACTTC. Its translation is CASSLRQGGETQYF.